These 25 T cell receptor beta chains were all obtained from the same sample, sequenced in a study of human T cells and chemical hapten exposure. The time point: patch test 2, 6 weeks after DPC sensitization. Specified treatment: therapeutic diphenylcyclopropenone sensitization with weekly scalp DPC. TCRdb reanalysed the RACE reads using MiXCR and keeps one entry per CDR3 protein. This sample has roughly 380,000 distinct CDR3 sequences; about 6.3% occur once, and the top ten carry less than 6.5%. Sequencing used whole blood, obtained in connection with sensitization to the hapten diphenylcyclopropenone (DPC). The receptor source for this set is a woman between 18 and 30 years old with alopecia areata. Some clones in this sample may be carry-over from other donors' samples.

In this sample, this clonotype turned up many times. CDR3 amino acids: CASSYSKLSMNTEAFF. The CDR3 coding sequence is TGTGCCAGCAGTTACTCGAAATTATCAATGAACACTGAAGCTTTCTTT. This chain connects TRBV6-5 to TRBJ1-1; the D is unclear. Trimming shortened V by 0 bases and J by 0 bases, and 11 bases separated the two germline ends. CDR1 and CDR2 (germline): MNHEY, SVGAGI. The CDR3 extends over 16 amino acids.

This clonotype has just a few counts. CDR3 residues: CASSSGTESSAYF. Written as DNA, the CDR3 is TGTGCCAGCAGTAGCGGGACTGAATCTTCCGCGTATTTT. V is TRBV12-3 or TRBV12-4 and J is TRBJ2-3; 7 bases agree with TRBD2. Germline trimming cut 5 bases from V and 14 bases from J; bases unmatched to any gene: 13. The CDR3 spans 13 residues.

The table lists this clonotype with many counts. The chain links TRBV3-1 to TRBJ1-1; D is unresolved. This CDR3 has 14 residues. Germline lookup yields CDR1 LGHDT and CDR2 YNNKEL (reference sequence). Trimming cost V 4 bases and J 1 base, with 10 bases left between them. CDR3 amino acids: CASSPEDRNTEAFF. DNA for the CDR3: TGTGCCAGCAGCCCCGAGGATAGGAACACTGAAGCTTTCTTT.

This CDR3 reads CASSFTTGEGDSGYTF. The DNA for the CDR3 is TGTGCCAGCAGTTTTACCACGGGAGAGGGGGACTCTGGCTACACCTTC. The V and J genes are TRBV28 and TRBJ1-2; D might be TRBD1 (6 bases). Deletions cut 3 bases from V and 7 bases from J, with 21 bases between. Germline values: CDR1 MDHEN, CDR2 SYDVKM. This CDR3 is built from 16 residues.

This clonotype has at least ten counts. The V gene is TRBV6-5, the J gene TRBJ2-3; D may correspond to TRBD1 or TRBD2 (6 bases each). This CDR3 comprises 14 residues. Per germline, CDR1 MNHEY and CDR2 SVGAGI. V was shortened by 4 bases and J by 3 bases, with 11 bases between the two germline ends. The CDR3 coding sequence is TGTGCCAGCAGTTTAGAGGGGGGAACAGATACGCAGTATTTT. It codes for CASSLEGGTDTQYF.

This clonotype was detected many times. The V and J genes are TRBV10-3 and TRBJ1-1; D unresolved. The CDR3 extends over 11 amino acids. Germline assignment: CDR1 ENHRY and CDR2 SYGVKD. V shed 0 bases and J shed 11 bases, with 7 bases lying between them. CDR3 in DNA: TGTGCCATCAGTGAGTCCTTTCAGGCTTTCTTT. Translation gives CAISESFQAFF.

The sample holds a few counts of this clonotype. The CDR3: CASSEGLAGGPRFF. The CDR3 DNA is TGCGCCAGCAGCGAGGGACTAGCGGGGGGGCCTCGGTTCTTC. This chain connects TRBV5-1 to TRBJ2-1; 16 bases line up with TRBD2. After removal of 4 bases from V and 15 bases from J, the junction contained 7 bases not matched to a gene. The CDR3 length is 14 residues. Germline CDR1 SGHRS, CDR2 YFSETQ.

This clonotype was seen a handful of times. This chain links TRBV12-3 or TRBV12-4 with TRBJ2-5, with D perhaps matching TRBD1 (6 bases). V lost 10 bases, J lost 0 bases, and 9 bases lay in between. The CDR3 contains 12 residues. CDR3 sequence reads: CATQGNQETQYF. Here the CDR3 DNA reads TGTGCCACCCAGGGGAACCAAGAGACCCAGTACTTC.

This clonotype was seen repeatedly, ten times or more. The chain links TRBV10-3 to TRBJ1-4, with D perhaps matching TRBD1 (5 bases). CDR3 length equals 17 residues. CDR1 is ENHRY, CDR2 SYGVKD, per germline. V was shortened by 0 bases and J by 3 bases, with 14 bases between the two germline ends. CDR3 in amino acids: CAISESLGRGANEKLFF. CDR3 in DNA: TGTGCCATCAGTGAGTCGTTGGGGCGAGGAGCTAATGAAAAACTGTTTTTT.

Many counts were recorded for this clonotype. The rearrangement uses TRBV12-3 or TRBV12-4 and TRBJ1-6, with D unresolved. This CDR3 is 13 amino acids long. Trimming left V 11 bases short and J 8 bases short, with 16 bases between. CDR3 residues: CAVTRITHSPLHF. CDR3 in DNA: TGTGCCGTAACGAGGATCACGCATTCACCCCTCCACTTT.

This clonotype was counted at least ten times. The chain employs TRBV7-8 and TRBJ1-1; perhaps TRBD1 as D (5 bases). Per the germline V gene, CDR1 is SGHVS and CDR2 is FQNEAQ. The CDR3 spans 16 residues. V lost 0 bases and J 3 bases, leaving 14 bases between the germline ends. The CDR3 DNA reads TGTGCCAGCAGCTTAGCGTACAGGCGGGGGGACACTGAAGCTTTCTTT. Encoded protein: CASSLAYRRGDTEAFF. The complete variable domain, with remaining parts taken from reference TRBV7-8 and TRBJ1-1, reads GAGVSQSPRYKVAKRGQDVALRCDPISGHVSLFWYQQALGQGPEFLTYFQNEAQLDKSGLPSDRFFAERPEGSVSTLKIQRTQQEDSAVYLCASSLAYRRGDTEAFFGQGTRLTVV.

This clonotype was seen a few times. The CDR3 nucleotides read TGCAGTGCTCCTCACGAGGGGGCCACGGGGGAGCAGTACTTC. Its protein product is CSAPHEGATGEQYF. This chain connects TRBV20-1 to TRBJ2-7; 7 bases fit TRBD1. Germline CDR1 reads DFQATT; CDR2 reads SNEGSKA (reference sequence). V dropped 5 bases and J dropped 7; count of bases not matched to a gene: 14. The CDR3 sequence is 14 residues long.

This clonotype appeared a few times. The chain joins TRBV5-1 to TRBJ2-5; TRBD2 is a possible D gene (5 bases). This CDR3 is 15 amino acids long. Germline V CDR1 and CDR2: SGHRS, YFSETQ. V lost 6 bases to trimming and J lost 4 bases, with 19 bases between them. The CDR3 nucleotides are TGCGCCAGCAACTGGGTAAACGGGGTCCGAGAGACCCAGTACTTC. It specifies CASNWVNGVRETQYF.

CDR3 sequence: CASSYYVGAPYEQYF. CDR3 DNA: TGTGCCAGCAGTTACTACGTCGGGGCCCCCTACGAGCAGTACTTC. The V and J genes are TRBV6-5 and TRBJ2-7; either TRBD1 or TRBD2 may supply D (5 bases each). V was pared by 1 base and J by 2 bases, with 12 bases between. The CDR3 spans 15 residues. In germline, CDR1 is MNHEY, CDR2 SVGAGI.

A few counts support this clonotype. V gene TRBV4-3 combines with J gene TRBJ1-3, with D uncertain. Trimming removed 0 bases at V and 0 bases at J, with 9 bases between. This CDR3 region has 16 residues. Germline lookup yields CDR1 LGHNA and CDR2 YSLEER. This chain's CDR3 is CASSQDTLGSGNTIYF. DNA for the CDR3: TGCGCCAGCAGCCAAGATACTTTAGGCTCTGGAAACACCATATATTTT.

This clonotype was counted a few times. The V gene is TRBV20-1, the J gene TRBJ2-1; tentatively, D is TRBD1 (6 bases). Germline V CDR1 and CDR2: DFQATT, SNEGSKA (reference sequence). Trimming left V 6 bases short and J 4 bases short, with 16 bases between. The CDR3 loop spans 14 amino acids. The CDR3 here is CSAPDRMAYNEQFF. The CDR3 DNA follows: TGCAGTGCCCCTGACAGGATGGCTTACAATGAGCAGTTCTTC.

This clonotype showed up many times. The chain carries TRBV6-5 and TRBJ1-4, with TRBD1 matching over 7 bases. V was pared by 7 bases and J by 8 bases, with 10 bases of the junction left unmatched. Germline values: CDR1 MNHEY, CDR2 SVGAGI. There are 14 residues in the CDR3. For the CDR3, the DNA is TGTGCCAGCACCAGCCCAGGGGGACGAGAAAAACTGTTTTTT. Translated, it gives CASTSPGGREKLFF.

This clonotype came up many times. The genes are TRBV4-1 and TRBJ1-2, with TRBD1 as a possible D gene (5 bases). This CDR3 is built from 15 residues. In germline, CDR1 is MGHRA, CDR2 YSYEKL. V was shortened by 2 bases and J by 0 bases, with 10 bases between the two germline ends. This CDR3 is CASSQPTAANYGYTF. The CDR3 nucleotides read TGCGCCAGCAGCCAACCGACAGCAGCTAACTATGGCTACACCTTC.

V is TRBV15 and J is TRBJ2-3; D unclear. CDR3 length: 15 amino acids. The ends were cut back, 3 bases at V and 5 bases at J, with 15 bases in the middle. Looked up from germline, CDR1 is LNHNV and CDR2 is YYDKDF (reference sequence). CDR3 DNA: TGTGCCACCAGCAGGTCGAAGGACGGAATAGATACGCAGTATTTT. Translating gives CATSRSKDGIDTQYF.

This clonotype was counted many times. The CDR3 reads CASSFWDTGLSYGYTF. For the CDR3, the DNA is TGTGCCAGCAGTTTTTGGGACACCGGATTGAGTTATGGCTACACCTTC. V and J are TRBV28 and TRBJ1-2, with D possibly being TRBD1 (6 bases). Germline CDR1 is MDHEN and CDR2 is SYDVKM. The germline V and J ends were trimmed by 3 bases and 5 bases, with 19 bases remaining between them. The CDR3 covers 16 residues.

There are a few counts of this clonotype. The chain employs TRBV28 and TRBJ1-2, with D perhaps matching TRBD1 (5 bases). Trimming cost V 1 base and J 0 bases, with 21 bases left between them. Germline CDR1 reads MDHEN; CDR2 reads SYDVKM. CDR3 length equals 19 residues. The CDR3 is CASSLFGTHRPDTNYGYTF. Written as DNA, the CDR3 is TGTGCCAGCAGTTTATTCGGGACGCATCGTCCGGACACTAACTATGGCTACACCTTC.

This rearrangement joins TRBV12-5 to TRBJ2-5, with TRBD2 matching 8 bases. The CDR3 runs 16 residues. Germline CDR1 LGHNT, CDR2 FRNRAP. Trimming took 4 bases from V and 5 from J; bases not matched to a gene: 12. The CDR3 loop reads CASGSDPGLEGETQYF. CDR3 nucleotides: TGTGCTAGTGGTTCGGACCCGGGACTAGAAGGCGAGACCCAGTACTTC. The full variable domain, rest sourced from reference TRBV12-5 and TRBJ2-5, is DARVTQTPRHKVTEMGQEVTMRCQPILGHNTVFWYRQTMMQGLELLAYFRNRAPLDDSGMPKDRFSAEMPDATLATLKIQPSEPRDSAVYFCASGSDPGLEGETQYFGPGTRLLVL.

This clonotype was counted at least ten times. The rearrangement uses TRBV6-6 and TRBJ1-4, with D hard to call. Trimming cost V 2 bases and J 6 bases, with 19 bases left between them. In germline, CDR1 is MNHNY, CDR2 SVGAGI (reference sequence). The CDR3 totals 17 residues. The DNA of the CDR3 is TGTGCCAGCAGTTACCCGCTGACGGACCCAGGATATGAAAAACTGTTTTTT. The encoded protein is CASSYPLTDPGYEKLFF.

The chain carries TRBV4-3 and TRBJ2-7; D gene unclear. This CDR3 is built from 13 residues. Trimming pared 0 bases from V and 4 bases from J, leaving 7 bases between. Germline V lookup: CDR1 LGHNA, CDR2 YSLEER. The CDR3 DNA sequence: TGCGCCAGCAGCCAAGAACTTCGGTACGAGCAGTACTTC. Its protein product is CASSQELRYEQYF.

This clonotype was observed many times. The chain recombines TRBV6-5 with TRBJ1-1; D unclear. Germline CDR1 is MNHEY and CDR2 is SVGAGI. The CDR3 covers 13 residues. V dropped 6 bases and J dropped 0 bases, with 8 bases sitting between them. The CDR3 loop reads CASRATMNTEAFF. As DNA, the CDR3 is TGTGCCAGCAGGGCGACGATGAACACTGAAGCTTTCTTT.